This TCR beta chain was observed in a study of T-cell reconstitution after alpha-beta-depleted transplantation in children. The library targeted TCRbeta and was prepared with unique molecular identifiers. A single record per CDR3 protein comes from TCRdb applying MiXCR to the PCR reads. Among 250,000 to 350,000 distinct CDR3 sequences, 9.9% were seen once, and the ten largest hold 10%. With 0 bases removed from V and 5 bases from J, the gap between germline ends came to 13 bases. Germline values: CDR1 DFQATT, CDR2 SNEGSKA (reference sequence). This CDR3 has 14 amino acids. The receptor was derived from a human donor who donated a stem cell graft to a child with SCID. The chain joins TRBV20-1 to TRBJ1-1, with D unclear. The source was PBMCs from the stem cell graft donor, collected from the stem cell graft. CDR3 nucleotide sequence: TGCAGTGCTAGAGATTTAAGGGCCGGGACTGAAGCTTTCTTT. It encodes CSARDLRAGTEAFF.